This T cell receptor beta chain was retrieved from a study of cytomegalovirus exposure and HLA in healthy donors. Study-wide context: Tens of millions of unique TCRs from HLA-typed donors were held in an early release of data.

From germline, CDR1 is MNHEY and CDR2 SVGAGI. V shed 6 bases and J shed 7 bases, with 9 bases lying between them. The CDR3 runs to 12 residues. General study findings and limits: Per a prior analysis, the majority of TCR beta V segments were productive roughly 90% or roughly 30% of the time.

A word on this clone: Its antigen is not known.

The study ran its PCR with 60 Vbeta and 13 Jbeta primers. The protocol was immunoSEQ multiplex PCR, while the TCRdb copy is restricted to in-frame clones and leaves out a portion. The profile covers about 270,000 clones, with under 80% appearing a single time and about 2.2% taken by the ten largest. The specimen was PBMCs. This TCR was sampled from a female donor in good health and CMV-seronegative. The chain joins TRBV6-5 to TRBJ2-2; D not certain. The CDR3 loop reads CASSVTGGELFF. The CDR3 nucleotides read TGTGCCAGCAGCGTTACTGGCGGGGAGCTGTTTTTT.